These T cell receptor beta chains were read from a single sample in a study of blood T cells in healthy people across ages. TCRdb processed the 5' RACE reads anew with MiXCR; each CDR3 protein has one entry. The sample carries over 1,200,000 distinct CDR3 sequences, approximately 60% recorded once. The sample taken for sequencing was blood. All receptors derive from a man between 18 and 29 years old in good health. Each CDR3 is given with its conserved first and last residue. Each record gives: clone size, D gene, J gene, V gene, CDR3 protein, CDR3 DNA. A D gene is named only where the DNA matches it firmly. Clone sizes are given selectively: once, few, many, or a class where the clone is expanded.

clone size: .; D gene: .; J gene: TRBJ2-1; V gene: TRBV25-1; CDR3 protein: CASSELSGFDEQFF; CDR3 DNA: TGTGCCAGCAGTGAACTCAGCGGGTTCGATGAGCAGTTCTTC
clone size: .; D gene: TRBD1; J gene: TRBJ2-1; V gene: TRBV15; CDR3 protein: CATSREGTGDYNEQFF; CDR3 DNA: TGTGCCACCAGCAGAGAGGGAACAGGGGATTACAATGAGCAGTTCTTC
clone size: .; D gene: .; J gene: TRBJ2-7; V gene: TRBV7-9; CDR3 protein: CASSPNPGDGLYHEQYF; CDR3 DNA: TGTGCCAGCAGTCCCAACCCAGGGGACGGACTTTACCACGAGCAGTACTTC
clone size: .; D gene: .; J gene: TRBJ1-4; V gene: TRBV6-5; CDR3 protein: CASSYSWGTSTNEKLFF; CDR3 DNA: TGTGCCAGCAGTTACTCTTGGGGAACCTCAACTAATGAAAAACTGTTTTTT
clone size: .; D gene: .; J gene: TRBJ1-2; V gene: TRBV29-1; CDR3 protein: CSVEGSVFTRANYGYTF; CDR3 DNA: TGCAGCGTTGAGGGCAGCGTGTTTACAAGAGCTAACTATGGCTACACCTTC
clone size: .; D gene: .; J gene: TRBJ2-1; V gene: TRBV27; CDR3 protein: CASSLGAPPYNEQFF; CDR3 DNA: TGTGCCAGCAGTTTGGGGGCCCCACCCTACAATGAGCAGTTCTTC
clone size: .; D gene: TRBD1; J gene: TRBJ2-7; V gene: TRBV5-1; CDR3 protein: CASTRTGDEQYF; CDR3 DNA: TGCGCCAGCACCCGGACAGGGGACGAGCAGTACTTC
clone size: .; D gene: .; J gene: TRBJ2-5; V gene: TRBV28; CDR3 protein: CASFSGTTLQETQYF; CDR3 DNA: TGTGCCAGCTTTTCTGGGACAACCCTTCAAGAGACCCAGTACTTC
clone size: few; D gene: .; J gene: TRBJ2-1; V gene: TRBV27; CDR3 protein: CASSIGADNEQFF; CDR3 DNA: TGTGCCAGCAGTATCGGGGCCGACAATGAGCAGTTCTTC
clone size: .; D gene: .; J gene: TRBJ1-5; V gene: TRBV6-2/TRBV6-3; CDR3 protein: CASNTRRNQPQHF; CDR3 DNA: TGTGCCAGTAATACAAGGAGGAATCAGCCCCAGCATTTT
clone size: .; D gene: .; J gene: TRBJ2-2; V gene: TRBV2; CDR3 protein: CASSKLAANTGELFF; CDR3 DNA: TGTGCCAGCAGTAAATTAGCGGCAAACACCGGGGAGCTGTTTTTT
clone size: few; D gene: .; J gene: TRBJ1-1; V gene: TRBV2; CDR3 protein: CASSGAATAYFEAFF; CDR3 DNA: TGTGCCAGCAGTGGGGCGGCGACAGCCTACTTTGAAGCTTTCTTT
clone size: .; D gene: .; J gene: TRBJ2-1; V gene: TRBV10-3; CDR3 protein: CATSEANEQFF; CDR3 DNA: TGTGCCACCAGTGAAGCCAATGAGCAGTTCTTC
clone size: .; D gene: .; J gene: TRBJ1-1; V gene: TRBV5-5; CDR3 protein: CASGQPGPEAFF; CDR3 DNA: TGTGCCAGCGGACAGCCGGGGCCTGAAGCTTTCTTT
clone size: few; D gene: TRBD2; J gene: TRBJ2-1; V gene: TRBV4-1; CDR3 protein: CASSQASQSGRRYNEQFF; CDR3 DNA: TGCGCCAGCAGCCAAGCTTCTCAAAGCGGGAGGCGGTACAATGAGCAGTTCTTC
clone size: .; D gene: TRBD2; J gene: TRBJ2-7; V gene: TRBV20-1; CDR3 protein: CSARGEGLSYEQYF; CDR3 DNA: TGCAGTGCTAGGGGGGAGGGCCTTTCCTACGAGCAGTACTTC
clone size: .; D gene: TRBD2; J gene: TRBJ2-7; V gene: TRBV5-6; CDR3 protein: CDGSAGIGLAGGAYEQYF; CDR3 DNA: TGTGACGGCAGCGCTGGCATTGGACTAGCGGGAGGAGCCTACGAGCAGTACTTC
clone size: .; D gene: TRBD1; J gene: TRBJ1-2; V gene: TRBV20-1; CDR3 protein: CSARGRRQGAFGYTF; CDR3 DNA: TGCAGTGCTAGAGGTCGTCGACAGGGGGCCTTTGGCTACACCTTC
clone size: .; D gene: .; J gene: TRBJ2-3; V gene: TRBV20-1; CDR3 protein: CSAARKKTDTQYF; CDR3 DNA: TGCAGTGCTGCTAGAAAGAAAACAGATACGCAGTATTTT
clone size: .; D gene: TRBD2; J gene: TRBJ2-7; V gene: TRBV13; CDR3 protein: CASSWVGTSEETLYF; CDR3 DNA: TGTGCCAGCAGCTGGGTGGGGACTAGCGAAGAGACCCTGTACTTC
clone size: .; D gene: TRBD2; J gene: TRBJ2-7; V gene: TRBV10-3; CDR3 protein: CAIGPLAGVYEQYF; CDR3 DNA: TGTGCCATCGGCCCACTTGCGGGAGTGTACGAGCAGTACTTC
clone size: .; D gene: .; J gene: TRBJ2-3; V gene: TRBV7-2; CDR3 protein: CASSLDGFKTDTQYF; CDR3 DNA: TGTGCCAGCAGCTTAGACGGCTTCAAGACGGATACGCAGTATTTT
clone size: few; D gene: .; J gene: TRBJ2-5; V gene: TRBV6-2/TRBV6-3; CDR3 protein: CASSYSFLAETQYF; CDR3 DNA: TGTGCCAGCAGTTACAGTTTCCTAGCAGAGACCCAGTACTTC
clone size: few; D gene: .; J gene: TRBJ2-7; V gene: TRBV5-1; CDR3 protein: CASSLGATSYEQYF; CDR3 DNA: TGCGCCAGCAGCTTGGGGGCAACCTCCTACGAGCAGTACTTC
clone size: .; D gene: .; J gene: TRBJ2-1; V gene: TRBV15; CDR3 protein: CATSRTVDDNEQFF; CDR3 DNA: TGTGCCACCAGCAGAACAGTAGATGACAATGAGCAGTTCTTC
clone size: .; D gene: .; J gene: TRBJ2-2; V gene: TRBV12-3/TRBV12-4; CDR3 protein: CASSPTANTGELFF; CDR3 DNA: TGTGCCAGCAGTCCTACAGCAAACACCGGGGAGCTGTTTTTT
clone size: .; D gene: .; J gene: TRBJ2-5; V gene: TRBV10-3; CDR3 protein: CAVSEGPSATQETQYF; CDR3 DNA: TGTGCCGTCAGTGAAGGGCCTAGCGCTACCCAAGAGACCCAGTACTTC
clone size: .; D gene: .; J gene: TRBJ1-4; V gene: TRBV28; CDR3 protein: CASSPREKLFF; CDR3 DNA: TGTGCCAGCAGTCCGAGAGAAAAACTGTTTTTT
clone size: .; D gene: TRBD2; J gene: TRBJ2-7; V gene: TRBV20-1; CDR3 protein: CSALGSGGYEQYF; CDR3 DNA: TGCAGTGCATTAGGGTCGGGGGGGTACGAGCAGTACTTC
clone size: once; D gene: .; J gene: TRBJ1-5; V gene: TRBV12-3/TRBV12-4; CDR3 protein: CASSVQGSNQPQHF; CDR3 DNA: TGTGCCAGCAGCGTACAGGGTAGCAATCAGCCCCAGCATTTT
clone size: .; D gene: .; J gene: TRBJ1-4; V gene: TRBV29-1; CDR3 protein: CSARGPGGEKLFF; CDR3 DNA: TGCAGCGCCCGGGGGCCCGGTGGAGAAAAACTGTTTTTT
clone size: few; D gene: TRBD2; J gene: TRBJ2-7; V gene: TRBV2; CDR3 protein: CASTLAGDEQYF; CDR3 DNA: TGTGCCAGCACCCTAGCGGGAGACGAGCAGTACTTC
clone size: .; D gene: TRBD1; J gene: TRBJ2-7; V gene: TRBV6-1; CDR3 protein: CGTGGVGEQYF; CDR3 DNA: TGTGGGACAGGGGGCGTCGGCGAGCAGTACTTC
clone size: few; D gene: .; J gene: TRBJ2-1; V gene: TRBV20-1; CDR3 protein: CSARKGVGTHNEQFF; CDR3 DNA: TGCAGTGCTAGAAAAGGGGTCGGGACCCACAATGAGCAGTTCTTC
clone size: .; D gene: TRBD2; J gene: TRBJ2-1; V gene: TRBV19; CDR3 protein: CASSMSGASYNEQFF; CDR3 DNA: TGTGCCAGTAGTATGAGCGGGGCCTCCTACAATGAGCAGTTCTTC
clone size: many; D gene: .; J gene: TRBJ1-2; V gene: TRBV25-1; CDR3 protein: CASSDGANYGYTF; CDR3 DNA: TGTGCCAGCAGTGACGGGGCCAACTATGGCTACACCTTC
clone size: .; D gene: .; J gene: TRBJ2-2; V gene: TRBV5-5; CDR3 protein: CASSWYRVNTGERFF; CDR3 DNA: TGTGCCAGCAGCTGGTACAGGGTGAACACCGGGGAGCGGTTTTTT
clone size: .; D gene: TRBD2; J gene: TRBJ2-1; V gene: TRBV18; CDR3 protein: CAGGGPRANEQFF; CDR3 DNA: TGTGCCGGCGGGGGTCCCAGAGCCAATGAGCAGTTCTTC
clone size: .; D gene: TRBD1; J gene: TRBJ2-7; V gene: TRBV20-1; CDR3 protein: CSVAPGTGREQYF; CDR3 DNA: TGCAGTGTAGCCCCCGGGACAGGGCGCGAGCAGTACTTC
clone size: few; D gene: TRBD2; J gene: TRBJ2-7; V gene: TRBV20-1; CDR3 protein: CSARDPTSGDHNEQYF; CDR3 DNA: TGCAGTGCTAGAGATCCGACTAGCGGGGATCACAATGAGCAGTACTTC
clone size: .; D gene: .; J gene: TRBJ1-1; V gene: TRBV5-1; CDR3 protein: CASRQVMNTEAFF; CDR3 DNA: TGCGCCAGCCGACAGGTGATGAACACTGAAGCTTTCTTT
clone size: .; D gene: .; J gene: TRBJ1-5; V gene: TRBV27; CDR3 protein: CASSSVWNPYSNQPQHF; CDR3 DNA: TGTGCCAGCAGTTCTGTCTGGAACCCTTATAGCAATCAGCCCCAGCATTTT
clone size: few; D gene: .; J gene: TRBJ2-3; V gene: TRBV28; CDR3 protein: CASTRGGPTDTQYF; CDR3 DNA: TGTGCCAGCACCAGAGGGGGGCCAACAGATACGCAGTATTTT
clone size: .; D gene: .; J gene: TRBJ1-5; V gene: TRBV4-1; CDR3 protein: CASSQESLGGAWQPQHF; CDR3 DNA: TGCGCCAGCAGCCAAGAAAGCCTAGGCGGGGCTTGGCAGCCCCAGCATTTT
clone size: .; D gene: TRBD1; J gene: TRBJ2-5; V gene: TRBV12-3/TRBV12-4; CDR3 protein: CASSSRDRGVETQYF; CDR3 DNA: TGTGCCAGCAGTTCCCGGGACAGGGGCGTAGAGACCCAGTACTTC
clone size: many; D gene: .; J gene: TRBJ2-7; V gene: TRBV2; CDR3 protein: CASRQGSYEQYF; CDR3 DNA: TGTGCCAGCAGGCAGGGGTCCTACGAGCAGTACTTC
clone size: .; D gene: TRBD2; J gene: TRBJ2-2; V gene: TRBV20-1; CDR3 protein: CSARDPGLERANTGELFF; CDR3 DNA: TGCAGTGCTAGAGATCCCGGACTAGAGAGAGCTAACACCGGGGAGCTGTTTTTT
clone size: .; D gene: TRBD2; J gene: TRBJ2-7; V gene: TRBV4-1; CDR3 protein: CASSHGGTLGSYEQYF; CDR3 DNA: TGCGCCAGCAGCCACGGGGGGACCCTCGGGTCCTACGAGCAGTACTTC
clone size: .; D gene: TRBD1; J gene: TRBJ2-7; V gene: TRBV7-7; CDR3 protein: CASSPDRGGNEQYF; CDR3 DNA: TGTGCTAGCAGCCCCGACAGGGGCGGGAACGAGCAGTACTTC
clone size: once; D gene: .; J gene: TRBJ2-3; V gene: TRBV20-1; CDR3 protein: CSARESGASGYTDTQYF; CDR3 DNA: TGCAGTGCTAGAGAGTCCGGAGCAAGCGGTTACACAGATACGCAGTATTTT
clone size: .; D gene: .; J gene: TRBJ2-7; V gene: TRBV14; CDR3 protein: CASSRSGHEQYF; CDR3 DNA: TGTGCCAGCAGCCGCTCAGGGCACGAGCAGTACTTC
clone size: .; D gene: .; J gene: TRBJ2-5; V gene: TRBV6-2/TRBV6-3; CDR3 protein: CASSSGPVVGETQYF; CDR3 DNA: TGTGCCAGCAGTTCGGGGCCTGTTGTAGGAGAGACCCAGTACTTC
clone size: .; D gene: TRBD1; J gene: TRBJ1-1; V gene: TRBV7-2; CDR3 protein: CASSLGTGAVDEAFF; CDR3 DNA: TGTGCCAGCAGCTTAGGAACAGGGGCGGTGGATGAAGCTTTCTTT